A single count supports the clone carrying this TCR beta chain. The sample belongs to a study of cytotoxic CD8 clonotypes in ibrutinib-treated CLL. Across the study: Across samples, productive templates numbered 200,000 to 300,000 and productive rearrangements reached about 98,000 on average.

Trimming removed 2 bases from V and 6 bases from J; junction bases left unmatched: 4. The CDR3 contains 15 residues. Germline V gives CDR1 MGHDK, CDR2 SYGVNS. Libraries were prepared by immunoSEQ multiplex PCR; TCRdb keeps only in-frame clonotypes and omits some of them. The data contain about 68,000 clones, around 82% of them seen just once; the ten biggest clones take up around 7.6%. The sequences come from PBMCs, collected at disease progression, from a patient treated with ibrutinib. The sequence came from a human donor with chronic lymphocytic leukemia. The rearrangement links TRBV25-1 to TRBJ2-5; 12 bases agree with TRBD2. The chain's CDR3 is CASSELAGGTKTQYF. CDR3 coding DNA: TGTGCCAGCAGTGAACTAGCGGGAGGGACGAAGACCCAGTACTTC.